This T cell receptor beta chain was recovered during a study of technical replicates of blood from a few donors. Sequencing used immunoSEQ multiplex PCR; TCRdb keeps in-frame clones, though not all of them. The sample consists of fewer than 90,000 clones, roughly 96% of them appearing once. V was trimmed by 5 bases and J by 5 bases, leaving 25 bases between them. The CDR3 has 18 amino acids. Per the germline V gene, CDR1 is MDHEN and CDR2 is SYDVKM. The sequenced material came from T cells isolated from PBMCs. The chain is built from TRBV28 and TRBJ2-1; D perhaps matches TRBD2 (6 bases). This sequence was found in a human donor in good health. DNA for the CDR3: TGTGCCAGCAGTCCCCTATATCAGTCGGGCGGGATGGACAATGAGCAGTTCTTC. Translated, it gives CASSPLYQSGGMDNEQFF.